The 31 T cell receptor beta chains listed next were all sequenced from one sample in a study of shared clonotypes between healthy human individuals. Clones were sequenced by immunoSEQ multiplex PCR, and TCRdb holds only the in-frame ones, with some missing. The sample lists approximately 1,500,000 clones, around 98% occurring once. The sample was naive CD4+ T cells sorted from blood. The subset denotes: CD45RA+ positively selected. Receptors originate from a man aged 25 to 40 in good health.

The V gene is TRBV7-2, the J gene TRBJ1-2, with a weak D call TRBD1 (6 bases). Germline values: CDR1 SGHTA, CDR2 FQGNSA. The CDR3 is 15 amino acids. V was clipped by 1 base and J by 3 bases, with 12 bases between them. The DNA of the CDR3 is TGTGCCAGCAGCTTAGGAGCGGGGGCATACTATGGCTACACCTTC. The encoded protein is CASSLGAGAYYGYTF.

CDR3: CASSDGLAGGSGGELFF. DNA for the CDR3: TGTGCCAGCAGCGATGGACTAGCGGGAGGAAGCGGGGGGGAGCTGTTTTTT. The genes are TRBV5-4 and TRBJ2-2, with 14 bases lining up with TRBD2. The CDR3 runs 17 residues. Germline trimming cut 4 bases from V and 8 bases from J; bases unmatched to any gene: 10. Per the germline V gene, CDR1 is SGHNT and CDR2 is YYREEE (reference sequence).

This rearrangement joins TRBV4-1 to TRBJ1-1, with a tentative D call TRBD1 (5 bases). Germline loops: CDR1 MGHRA, CDR2 YSYEKL. The CDR3 is 16 residues long. V was trimmed by 3 bases and J by 0 bases, leaving 14 bases between them. As DNA, the CDR3 is TGCGCCAGCAGCCAGTCTTTGGGACGGGTGAACACTGAAGCTTTCTTT. The encoded protein is CASSQSLGRVNTEAFF.

The chain combines TRBV27 with TRBJ2-7, with 10 bases fitting TRBD2. Trimming at V came to 0 bases and at J to 5 bases, leaving 10 bases not matched to a gene. Per germline, CDR1 MNHEY and CDR2 SMNVEV (reference sequence). The CDR3 has 17 amino acids. The CDR3 protein is CASSLSSGRLAGDEQYF. The CDR3 DNA is TGTGCCAGCAGTTTATCATCCGGGAGGCTAGCGGGAGACGAGCAGTACTTC.

The J gene is TRBJ1-5, the V gene TRBV6-1, with TRBD1 matching over 7 bases. The V gene's germline CDR1 is MNHNS and CDR2 SASEGT. This CDR3 has 13 residues. With V trimmed by 10 bases and J by 7 bases, 10 bases remained unmatched. CDR3 coding DNA: TGTGCCACCCGGACAGGTGGGGCCCAGCCCCAGCATTTT. Protein sequence: CATRTGGAQPQHF.

The V gene is TRBV6-1, the J gene TRBJ1-4; perhaps TRBD1 as D (5 bases). Trimming took 2 bases from V and 7 from J, leaving 17 bases between them. This CDR3 is built from 16 residues. Germline CDR1 reads MNHNS; CDR2 reads SASEGT. The CDR3 sequence: CASSEKVLGGGEKLFF. The DNA of the CDR3 is TGTGCCAGCAGTGAAAAGGTGCTCGGGGGGGGTGAAAAACTGTTTTTT.

The rearrangement joins TRBV15 to TRBJ2-1; TRBD1 matches 10 bases. Unmatched junction bases numbered 21, after V lost 5 bases and J lost 8 bases. The CDR3 consists of 19 residues. Looked up from germline, CDR1 is LNHNV and CDR2 is YYDKDF (reference sequence). Here the CDR3 reads CATSSKPGLGTGAVYEQFF. The CDR3 DNA follows: TGTGCCACCAGCTCCAAGCCCGGGCTTGGGACAGGGGCGGTCTATGAGCAGTTCTTC.

This rearrangement joins TRBV7-8 to TRBJ2-5, with D perhaps matching TRBD2 (5 bases). Per germline, CDR1 SGHVS and CDR2 FQNEAQ. V lost 5 bases and J 7 bases, leaving 17 bases between the germline ends. The CDR3 is 14 amino acids. CDR3 in DNA: TGTGCCAGCAGCCTTCGACTGGTCCGGGGGACCCAGTACTTC. Its translation: CASSLRLVRGTQYF.

The genes are TRBV9 and TRBJ2-1; the D gene is possibly TRBD2 (5 bases). Deletions cut 0 bases from V and 0 bases from J, with 10 bases between. This CDR3 region has 16 residues. From germline, CDR1 is SGDLS and CDR2 YYNGEE. The CDR3 bases are TGTGCCAGCAGCGTAGTAGCGCTTAGCTCCTACAATGAGCAGTTCTTC. This gives the protein CASSVVALSSYNEQFF.

As for this clone: At one boundary the junction diverges from the germline segment, which might be a read error. J is TRBJ2-1 and V is TRBV7-7; unclear D gene. Per germline, CDR1 SSHAT and CDR2 FNYEAQ (reference sequence). This CDR3 region has 13 residues. CDR3 nucleotides: TGTGCTAGCAGTTCTAGTAACTACAATGAGCAGTTCTTC. This sequence encodes CASSSSNYNEQFF.

The chain carries TRBV5-1 and TRBJ2-2, with D possibly matching TRBD1 (6 bases). V was trimmed by 0 bases and J by 5 bases, leaving 14 bases between them. The CDR3 is 16 residues long. Germline V gene lookup returns CDR1 SGHRS and CDR2 YFSETQ. CDR3 sequence: CASSLAEGVLTGELFF. As DNA, the CDR3 is TGCGCCAGCAGCTTGGCCGAGGGGGTTCTGACCGGGGAGCTGTTTTTT.

The chain carries TRBV29-1 and TRBJ2-5, with TRBD2 identical over 9 bases. Trimming took 4 bases from V and 5 from J; bases not matched to a gene: 14. The germline V gene encodes CDR1 SQVTM and CDR2 ANQGSEA. The CDR3 covers 16 residues. This CDR3 reads CSVVVIAGVGEETQYF. The CDR3 coding sequence is TGCAGCGTTGTTGTGATAGCGGGAGTCGGGGAGGAGACCCAGTACTTC. The full variable domain, in which reference TRBV29-1 and TRBJ2-5 provide the parts outside the CDR3, is SAVISQKPSRDICQRGTSLTIQCQVDSQVTMMFWYRQQPGQSLTLIATANQGSEATYESGFVIDKFPISRPNLTFSTLTVSNMSPEDSSIYLCSVVVIAGVGEETQYFGPGTRLLVL.

A note on this clone: The sample carries other DNA sequences with the same CDR3. The chain carries TRBV7-9 and TRBJ2-3; D gene uncertain. The germline gives CDR1 SEHNR, CDR2 FQNEAQ (reference sequence). Deletions cut 1 base from V and 4 bases from J, with 6 bases between. CDR3 length equals 13 residues. CDR3 sequence (DNA): TGTGCCAGCAGCTTAGGTGGTCCAGATACGCAGTATTTT. Protein product: CASSLGGPDTQYF.

V gene TRBV5-1 combines with J gene TRBJ2-3; TRBD2 matches at 7 bases. CDR1 SGHRS and CDR2 YFSETQ come from the germline V gene. The V and J ends lost 4 bases and 0 bases, in that order; junction bases with no gene match: 8. The CDR3 contains 16 residues. The CDR3 DNA follows: TGCGCCAGCAGCCGCACCTCTAGCGGTAGCACAGATACGCAGTATTTT. This translates into CASSRTSSGSTDTQYF.

This chain links TRBV2 with TRBJ2-1, with 7 bases matching TRBD1. Germline V gene sequence: CDR1 SNHLY, CDR2 FYNNEI. The CDR3 contains 15 residues. J gave up 0 bases and V 7 bases, and 6 bases lay outside the gene matches. CDR3 coding DNA: TGTGCCAGCAATCTACAGGGGAGCTCCTACAATGAGCAGTTCTTC. It translates to CASNLQGSSYNEQFF.

V and J are TRBV5-4 and TRBJ2-1; no firm D call. Deletions cut 2 bases from V and 7 bases from J, with 10 bases between. Germline V gives CDR1 SGHNT, CDR2 YYREEE (reference sequence). CDR3 size: 13 residues. This chain's CDR3 is CASSFPRPNEQFF. In nucleotides, the CDR3 is TGTGCCAGCAGCTTTCCCAGACCTAATGAGCAGTTCTTC.

This clone has only one observation. The CDR3 region has the DNA TGCGCCAGCAGCAGAATACAGGGCTCTGCCGGGGAGCTGTTTTTT. Protein: CASSRIQGSAGELFF. The chain employs TRBV5-1 and TRBJ2-2; TRBD1 might be the D (6 bases). Looked up from germline, CDR1 is SGHRS and CDR2 is YFSETQ. CDR3 length: 15 amino acids. V was clipped by 4 bases and J by 6 bases, with 16 bases between them.

The V gene is TRBV29-1, the J gene TRBJ1-1; perhaps TRBD1 as D (6 bases). Germline values: CDR1 SQVTM, CDR2 ANQGSEA. The CDR3 sequence is 12 residues long. Trimming removed 7 bases at V and 4 bases at J, with 13 bases between. CDR3 DNA: TGCAGCGGAGGGGGGAGTGGCACTGAAGCTTTCTTT. This encodes CSGGGSGTEAFF.

The chain links TRBV2 to TRBJ2-1, with 7 bases lining up with TRBD2. V lost 4 bases and J lost 6; bases outside the gene matches: 21. The CDR3 runs 19 residues. In germline, CDR1 is SNHLY, CDR2 FYNNEI. Here the CDR3 reads CASSGSGGAPRRESNEQFF. The CDR3 DNA is TGTGCCAGCAGTGGCTCAGGCGGTGCCCCCCGGCGGGAGAGCAATGAGCAGTTCTTC.

The genes are TRBV6-5 and TRBJ2-7; 10 bases are shared with TRBD2. Germline trimming cut 5 bases from V and 6 bases from J; bases unmatched to any gene: 10. The length of the CDR3 is 15 residues. Looked up from germline, CDR1 is MNHEY and CDR2 is SVGAGI. This chain's CDR3 is CASSQTGLAQREQYF. The CDR3 nucleotides are TGTGCCAGCAGTCAAACGGGACTAGCGCAACGCGAGCAGTACTTC.

Comments on this clone: Other DNA variants within this sample encode the same CDR3. The chain employs TRBV9 and TRBJ2-3; D unresolved. Germline V gives CDR1 SGDLS, CDR2 YYNGEE. V was trimmed by 0 bases and J by 4 bases, leaving 3 bases between them. This CDR3 comprises 12 residues. In DNA form, the CDR3 reads TGTGCCAGCAGCGTAGCAGCAGATACGCAGTATTTT. Protein product: CASSVAADTQYF.

The genes are TRBV28 and TRBJ2-7; no definite D call. The CDR3 has 14 residues. Deletions cut 3 bases from V and 3 bases from J, with 12 bases between. CDR1 MDHEN and CDR2 SYDVKM come from the germline V gene. Here the CDR3 reads CASSLNPRGYEQYF. Here the CDR3 DNA reads TGTGCCAGCAGTTTGAATCCCCGCGGCTACGAGCAGTACTTC.

V gene TRBV7-9 combines with J gene TRBJ2-2; D gene ambiguous. V dropped 0 bases and J dropped 6 bases, with 8 bases sitting between them. The CDR3 runs to 14 residues. Germline CDR1 is SEHNR and CDR2 is FQNEAQ (reference sequence). The CDR3 nucleotides are TGTGCCAGCAGCTTAGCGATTGGGGCCGGGGAGCTGTTTTTT. Translated: CASSLAIGAGELFF.

DNA for the CDR3: TGTGCCAGCAGCGGGGACATTTCAGTAGAGGAAGCTTTCTTT. Protein: CASSGDISVEEAFF. The chain recombines TRBV9 with TRBJ1-1; D may be TRBD1 (6 bases). CDR1 and CDR2 from the germline V gene are SGDLS and YYNGEE. This CDR3 is built from 14 residues. Trimming removed 3 bases from V and 8 bases from J, with 17 bases in between. Full variable domain (outside the CDR3, taken from reference TRBV9 and TRBJ1-1): DSGVTQTPKHLITATGQRVTLRCSPRSGDLSVYWYQQSLDQGLQFLIQYYNGEERAKGNILERFSAQQFPDLHSELNLSSLELGDSALYFCASSGDISVEEAFFGQGTRLTVV.

V and J are TRBV4-3 and TRBJ2-1; TRBD2 agrees at 7 bases. Germline V gene data show CDR1 as LGHNA and CDR2 as YSLEER. The CDR3 length is 17 residues. With V trimmed by 2 bases and J by 3 bases, 10 bases remained unmatched. CDR3 sequence reads: CASSQRPIAGVYNEQFF. The CDR3, as DNA: TGCGCCAGCAGCCAAAGACCTATAGCGGGTGTCTACAATGAGCAGTTCTTC.

V is TRBV11-1 and J is TRBJ2-1; D tentatively fits TRBD1 or TRBD2 (5 bases each). V was clipped by 6 bases and J by 4 bases, with 16 bases between them. CDR1 and CDR2 (germline): SGHAT, FQDESV (reference sequence). The CDR3 loop spans 15 amino acids. CDR3 in amino acids: CASRGRARSYNEQFF. The CDR3, as DNA: TGTGCCAGCAGGGGGCGGGCACGCTCATACAATGAGCAGTTCTTC.

This clone was observed a single time. V and J are TRBV29-1 and TRBJ1-1, with no clear D. Trimming cost V 6 bases and J 8 bases, with 13 bases left between them. The CDR3 is 11 residues long. Per the germline V gene, CDR1 is SQVTM and CDR2 is ANQGSEA. This CDR3 reads CSVYLGGEAFF. CDR3 DNA: TGCAGCGTCTACTTAGGAGGCGAAGCTTTCTTT.

Turning to this clone: The sample contains more than one DNA sequence encoding this CDR3. V usage is TRBV6-5 and J usage is TRBJ2-5; 8 bases are a match to TRBD1. The CDR3 extends over 11 amino acids. V shed 10 bases, J shed 5 bases, and the junction held 3 bases outside the gene matches. Germline V gives CDR1 MNHEY, CDR2 SVGAGI. Here the CDR3 reads CATRQGETQYF. DNA for the CDR3: TGTGCCACCAGACAGGGGGAGACCCAGTACTTC.

The gene calls are TRBV9 and TRBJ1-1; 11 bases are shared with TRBD1. In germline, CDR1 is SGDLS, CDR2 YYNGEE. V shed 4 bases and J 1 base; nucleotides not matched to a gene: 6. This CDR3 comprises 16 residues. CDR3 amino acids: CASSYGDRGSNTEAFF. The CDR3 DNA reads as TGTGCCAGCAGCTATGGGGACAGGGGGTCGAACACTGAAGCTTTCTTT.

The gene calls are TRBV28 and TRBJ2-1, with 9 bases lining up with TRBD2. Germline V gene lookup returns CDR1 MDHEN and CDR2 SYDVKM. V lost 6 bases and J lost 5; bases outside the gene matches: 5. The CDR3 spans 14 residues. The chain's CDR3 is CASRLAGANNEQFF. CDR3 bases: TGTGCCAGCAGGTTAGCGGGAGCCAACAATGAGCAGTTCTTC.

The V call is TRBV5-1, the J call TRBJ2-1; D uncertain. The germline gives CDR1 SGHRS, CDR2 YFSETQ. The CDR3 has 16 amino acids. The ends were cut back, 0 bases at V and 0 bases at J, with 10 bases in the middle. CDR3 sequence (DNA): TGCGCCAGCAGCTTGGAACTGTTAAGCTCCTACAATGAGCAGTTCTTC. Amino acids: CASSLELLSSYNEQFF.